This TCR beta chain was recovered during a study of blood T cell repertoires in COVID-19. Repertoires were generated with immunoSEQ multiplex PCR, while TCRdb's copy carries only in-frame clones and drops some. The sample consists of 300,000 to 400,000 clones, roughly 90% of them appearing once. The source material was PBMCs or T cells enriched from blood (not recorded which). The sequence derives from a woman aged 25 to 39 with acute COVID-19.

The CDR3 loop is CASSRVENNSPLHF. The CDR3 DNA follows: TGTGCCAGCAGCAGGGTGGAAAATAATTCACCCCTCCACTTT. The chain couples TRBV28 to TRBJ1-6, with D perhaps TRBD1 (5 bases). CDR1 MDHEN and CDR2 SYDVKM come from the germline V gene. V gave up 6 bases and J gave up 5 bases, with 11 bases separating them. This CDR3 is built from 14 residues.